These 30 T cell receptor beta chains were sequenced from one sample in a study of blood T cells in healthy people across ages. A sample-barcoded 5' primer and a J-beta primer mix were used in a second PCR of about 7 to 12 cycles. MiXCR, run by TCRdb on the 5' RACE reads, gives a single entry per CDR3 protein. The table has 600,000 or so distinct CDR3 sequences, 25% to 30% seen once; the top ten hold 15% to 19%. The sequenced material came from blood. The receptors were gathered from a woman over 75 in good health.

This clonotype was recorded at least ten times. The J gene is TRBJ2-5, the V gene TRBV7-3; 10 nucleotides align to TRBD2. V trimming: 3 bases; J trimming: 2 bases; junction bases outside the gene matches: 3. CDR3 size: 15 residues. The V gene's germline CDR1 is SGHTA and CDR2 FQGTGA. In nucleotides, the CDR3 is TGTGCCAGCAGCTTCCCAGCGGGGGGGCAAGAGACCCAGTACTTC. Translation gives CASSFPAGGQETQYF.

This chain's CDR3 is CAWAGRVNTGELFF. CDR3 nucleotides: TGTGCCTGGGCGGGGAGGGTCAACACCGGGGAGCTGTTTTTT. This chain connects TRBV30 to TRBJ2-2; TRBD2 matches at 7 bases. Germline trimming cut 5 bases from V and 2 bases from J; bases unmatched to any gene: 5. The CDR3 is 14 residues long. Germline CDR1 is GTSNPN and CDR2 is SVGIG (reference sequence).

This clonotype was seen ten or more times. The chain joins TRBV27 to TRBJ2-5; maybe TRBD1 (6 bases). CDR3 length: 15 amino acids. CDR1 and CDR2 (germline): MNHEY, SMNVEV (reference sequence). V shed 4 bases and J shed 13 bases, with 25 bases lying between them. This CDR3 is CASSSSITGQGKVYF. The CDR3 coding sequence is TGTGCCAGCAGTTCGAGTATCACTGGGCAGGGGAAGGTGTACTTC.

This clonotype was counted between two and nine times. V usage is TRBV20-1 and J usage is TRBJ2-7; D remains ambiguous. Germline CDR1 and CDR2: DFQATT and SNEGSKA (reference sequence). Trimming shortened V by 6 bases and J by 3 bases, and 18 bases separated the two germline ends. This CDR3 is 14 amino acids long. The DNA of the CDR3 is TGCAGTGCCACCCCAACTACAAACAGCTACGAGCAGTACTTC. This sequence encodes CSATPTTNSYEQYF.

The CDR3 nucleotides are TGTGCCAGCAGCTTATATTTTTCGAACGAGCAGTACTTC. As protein: CASSLYFSNEQYF. This chain uses TRBV7-2 with TRBJ2-7; no firm D call. V was trimmed by 2 bases and J by 5 bases, leaving 10 bases between them. Per germline, CDR1 SGHTA and CDR2 FQGNSA. This CDR3 is built from 13 residues.

This clonotype was seen ten or more times. The V call is TRBV5-6, the J call TRBJ2-5; 12 bases map to TRBD2. CDR1 is SGHDT, CDR2 YYEEEE, per germline. The CDR3 consists of 15 residues. V shed 4 bases, J shed 2 bases, and the junction held 3 bases outside the gene matches. This CDR3 reads CASSPLAGGQETQYF. DNA for the CDR3: TGTGCCAGCAGCCCACTAGCGGGGGGTCAAGAGACCCAGTACTTC.

Regarding this clonotype: The junction departs from germline at one end; a sequencing error may be responsible. The chain has TRBV20-1 and TRBJ2-7, with D perhaps matching TRBD1 (6 bases). In germline, CDR1 is DFQATT, CDR2 SNEGSKA (reference sequence). The CDR3 is made up of 14 amino acids. The DNA for the CDR3 is TGCGGTGCCATTGACAGGAAGCGCTACAATGAGCAGTACTTC. Its translation: CGAIDRKRYNEQYF.

V usage is TRBV29-1 and J usage is TRBJ2-5; 10 bases agree with TRBD2. V was pared by 4 bases and J by 2 bases, with 4 bases of the junction left unmatched. Germline V gene lookup returns CDR1 SQVTM and CDR2 ANQGSEA. This CDR3 contains 14 residues. DNA for the CDR3: TGCAGCGTTGTAGCGGGGGGCTCTCAAGAGACCCAGTACTTC. Encoded protein: CSVVAGGSQETQYF.

This clonotype was seen repeatedly, ten times or more. The J gene is TRBJ1-2, the V gene TRBV20-1; no definite D call. V was pared by 3 bases and J by 8 bases, with 19 bases between. This CDR3 region has 14 residues. The germline gives CDR1 DFQATT, CDR2 SNEGSKA (reference sequence). The CDR3, as DNA: TGCAGTGCTAGGCACGACATATCCCCGGGAGGCTACACCTTC. It codes for CSARHDISPGGYTF.

This clonotype was found many times. The V call is TRBV7-2, the J call TRBJ1-2; tentatively, D is TRBD1 (6 bases). The CDR3 is made up of 16 amino acids. The V gene's germline CDR1 is SGHTA and CDR2 FQGNSA. Trimming pared 5 bases from V and 7 bases from J, leaving 23 bases between. CDR3 region: CASSNPGGVRGLGYTF. The DNA of the CDR3 is TGTGCCAGCAGCAATCCCGGAGGTGTCAGGGGCCTTGGCTACACCTTC.

In the case of this clonotype: Given a much more abundant clone one base away, this may be a read error. The V and J genes are TRBV7-9 and TRBJ2-1; 9 positions agree with TRBD2. The CDR3 covers 19 residues. Germline lookup yields CDR1 SEHNR and CDR2 FQNEAQ (reference sequence). CDR3 in DNA: TGTGTCAGCAGCCGGATGCCCAGCGGGGGGCCGAGCTCCTACAATGAGCAGTTCTTC. This translates into CVSSRMPSGGPSSYNEQFF.

This clonotype was seen many times. The V call is TRBV7-6, the J call TRBJ2-7; D might be TRBD1 (6 bases). The CDR3 has 14 amino acids. Germline assignment: CDR1 SGHVS and CDR2 FNYEAQ. V lost 6 bases and J lost 3, with 15 bases in between. CDR3 in DNA: TGTGCCAGCAGTTACGGGACACCTAGCTACGAGCAGTACTTC. Translation gives CASSYGTPSYEQYF.

There are many counts of this clonotype. V gene TRBV7-2 combines with J gene TRBJ2-5; D remains ambiguous. Germline V gene data show CDR1 as SGHTA and CDR2 as FQGNSA. V lost 2 bases and J lost 2, with 15 bases in between. The CDR3 spans 16 residues. As DNA, the CDR3 is TGTGCCAGCAGCTTATCTTCGGCTGCAAGGCAAGAGACCCAGTACTTC. Translated, it gives CASSLSSAARQETQYF.

The chain couples TRBV7-8 to TRBJ1-1; maybe TRBD1 (5 bases). The CDR3 sequence is 12 residues long. With 1 base removed from V and 11 bases from J, the gap between germline ends came to 11 bases. Looked up from germline, CDR1 is SGHVS and CDR2 is FQNEAQ. CDR3 coding DNA: TGTGCCAGCAGCTTAGGGAGGGACGGGGCTTTCTTT. Translated, it gives CASSLGRDGAFF. Together with reference TRBV7-8 and TRBJ1-1, the CDR3 gives the full variable domain: GAGVSQSPRYKVAKRGQDVALRCDPISGHVSLFWYQQALGQGPEFLTYFQNEAQLDKSGLPSDRFFAERPEGSVSTLKIQRTQQEDSAVYLCASSLGRDGAFFGQGTRLTVV.

In this sample, this clonotype turned up many times. The chain is built from TRBV30 and TRBJ1-6; a weak D match, TRBD1 (5 bases). Per the germline V gene, CDR1 is GTSNPN and CDR2 is SVGIG (reference sequence). V lost 2 bases, J lost 6 bases, and 20 bases lay in between. This CDR3 region has 17 residues. CDR3 amino acids: CAWSNPSQGDGNSPLHF. Written as DNA, the CDR3 is TGTGCCTGGAGTAATCCCTCCCAGGGAGACGGTAATTCACCCCTCCACTTT.

Concerning this clonotype: This may be a read error, as it is one base from a much larger clone. This sequence joins TRBV7-3 and TRBJ2-1, with 8 bases lining up with TRBD2. Germline-derived CDR1 and CDR2 are SGHTA and FQGTGA. The CDR3 extends over 15 amino acids. The CDR3 DNA sequence: TGTGCCAACAGCTGGACTAGCCTGCCGAGCAATGAGCAGTTCTTC. It yields the protein CANSWTSLPSNEQFF.

This clonotype was picked up many times. V and J are TRBV5-1 and TRBJ2-3, with 8 nucleotides matching TRBD2. Germline V lookup: CDR1 SGHRS, CDR2 YFSETQ. V lost 4 bases to trimming and J lost 0 bases; unmatched junction nucleotides: 19. CDR3 length: 20 residues. CDR3 loop: CASSAPQASGGPMSTDTQYF. The CDR3 DNA reads as TGCGCCAGCAGCGCCCCCCAGGCCAGCGGGGGACCGATGAGCACAGATACGCAGTATTTT.

The chain combines TRBV7-2 with TRBJ1-2; perhaps TRBD1 as D (6 bases). This CDR3 has 13 amino acids. CDR1 and CDR2 from the germline V gene are SGHTA and FQGNSA. V dropped 5 bases and J dropped 7 bases, with 14 bases sitting between them. CDR3 residues: CASSVQGRGGYTF. The CDR3 coding sequence is TGTGCCAGCAGCGTCCAGGGGAGAGGTGGCTACACCTTC.

The gene calls are TRBV11-2 and TRBJ2-1, with a weak D call TRBD2 (5 bases). Per the germline V gene, CDR1 is SGHAT and CDR2 is FQNNGV. CDR3 size: 13 residues. V was shortened by 5 bases and J by 8 bases, with 13 bases between the two germline ends. The CDR3 loop reads CASSGPGVHEQFF. The CDR3, as DNA: TGTGCCAGCAGCGGCCCCGGGGTGCATGAGCAGTTCTTC. The whole variable domain, remainder taken from reference TRBV11-2 and TRBJ2-1, is EAGVAQSPRYKIIEKRQSVAFWCNPISGHATLYWYQQILGQGPKLLIQFQNNGVVDDSQLPKDRFSAERLKGVDSTLKIQPAKLEDSAVYLCASSGPGVHEQFFGPGTRLTVL.

With regard to this clonotype: A read error may produce the germline difference seen at one junction end. This chain uses TRBV20-1 with TRBJ2-3, with 7 bases matching TRBD1. The CDR3 totals 16 residues. Germline CDR1 DFQATT, CDR2 SNEGSKA (reference sequence). Written as DNA, the CDR3 is TGCAGTGCAGAAACCTGGGACAGAAAAAACACAGATACACAGTATTTT. Amino acids: CSAETWDRKNTDTQYF.

This clonotype was seen ten or more times. At one of its ends the junction is not consistent with the germline gene, which may arise from a read error. The J gene is TRBJ2-5, the V gene TRBV20-1, with no clear D. The length of the CDR3 is 11 residues. In germline, CDR1 is DFQATT, CDR2 SNEGSKA (reference sequence). CDR3 residues: CSARPQGTQYF. The DNA of the CDR3 is TGCAGTGCTAGACCCCAAGGGACCCAGTACTTC.

The chain joins TRBV5-1 to TRBJ2-7, with 8 bases matching TRBD1. The V gene end was trimmed by 1 base and the J gene end by 3 bases; junction bases not matched to a gene: 6. The CDR3 is made up of 15 amino acids. Germline CDR1 is SGHRS and CDR2 is YFSETQ. CDR3 residues: CASSLIQGANYEQYF. As DNA, the CDR3 is TGCGCCAGCAGCTTGATTCAGGGGGCGAACTACGAGCAGTACTTC.

This clonotype was seen a handful of times. V gene TRBV5-1 combines with J gene TRBJ1-1, with a weak D call TRBD1 (5 bases). CDR3 length equals 15 residues. CDR1 and CDR2 (germline): SGHRS, YFSETQ. Trimming shortened V by 7 bases and J by 2 bases, and 18 bases separated the two germline ends. CDR3 in amino acids: CASARGSLQNTEAFF. Written as DNA, the CDR3 is TGCGCCAGCGCTCGGGGGAGTCTGCAAAACACTGAAGCTTTCTTT.

The genes are TRBV13 and TRBJ2-7; no clear D gene. There are 17 residues in the CDR3. Germline V gene data show CDR1 as PRHDT and CDR2 as FYEKMQ (reference sequence). V was pared by 0 bases and J by 4 bases, with 19 bases between. In DNA, the CDR3 is TGTGCCAGCAGCTTAGGTCCATACCCCTCGACCCATTACGAGCAGTACTTC. Protein product: CASSLGPYPSTHYEQYF.

This clonotype was counted a few times. The rearrangement joins TRBV6-2 or TRBV6-3 to TRBJ1-5; TRBD1 might be the D (5 bases). The V end was cut by 8 bases, the J end by 0 bases, with 11 bases between. Germline V lookup: CDR1 MNHEY, CDR2 SVGEGT. CDR3 length: 14 amino acids. The CDR3 loop is CASSGTLSNQPQHF. CDR3 nucleotides: TGTGCCAGCTCCGGGACCCTTAGCAATCAGCCCCAGCATTTT.

Note on this clonotype: Being one base from a much bigger clone, this may be a read error. This chain joins TRBV11-1 and TRBJ2-7; tentative D call: TRBD1 (5 bases). CDR1 SGHAT and CDR2 FQDESV come from the germline V gene (reference sequence). V lost 5 bases to trimming and J lost 7 bases, with 24 bases between them. The CDR3 consists of 16 residues. The CDR3 DNA reads TGTGCCAGCAGCACAAGGCTAGGGGCCCCGTACAATGAGCAGTACTTC. Translating it yields CASSTRLGAPYNEQYF.

In this sample, this clonotype turned up many times. The J gene is TRBJ2-3, the V gene TRBV29-1; D is unresolved. The CDR3 has 14 amino acids. CDR1 and CDR2 from the germline V gene are SQVTM and ANQGSEA. Trimming shortened V by 4 bases and J by 0 bases, and 11 bases separated the two germline ends. The CDR3 nucleotides are TGCAGCGTTGCGAATCATGCAAGCACAGATACGCAGTATTTT. Amino acids: CSVANHASTDTQYF.

Notes on this clonotype: A read error may explain this, as a much larger clone is one base away. V and J are TRBV5-1 and TRBJ2-1, with a weak D call TRBD1 (6 bases). Germline V gene lookup returns CDR1 SGHRS and CDR2 YFSETQ. The CDR3 has 13 amino acids. CDR3 protein: CASSVDRYNGQFF. In nucleotides, the CDR3 is TGCGCCAGCAGCGTGGACAGATACAATGGGCAGTTCTTC.

Notes on this clonotype: At one of its ends the junction is not consistent with the germline gene, which may arise from a read error. This chain uses TRBV16 with TRBJ1-1; no clear D. Germline values: CDR1 KGHSY, CDR2 FQNENV. This CDR3 has 15 amino acids. CDR3 DNA sequence: TGTGCCAGTAGCCAAGACGGCTTCGTAGGCACTGAAGCTTTCTTT. It yields the protein CASSQDGFVGTEAFF.

This clonotype came up many times. This chain joins TRBV5-1 and TRBJ2-7, with 8 bases aligning to TRBD1. Losses at the gene ends were 2 bases for V and 4 bases for J; bases not matched to a gene: 5. Germline CDR1 and CDR2: SGHRS and YFSETQ. The CDR3 covers 14 residues. This chain's CDR3 is CASSFQGAPYEQYF. In nucleotides, the CDR3 is TGCGCCAGCAGCTTTCAGGGGGCTCCTTACGAGCAGTACTTC.